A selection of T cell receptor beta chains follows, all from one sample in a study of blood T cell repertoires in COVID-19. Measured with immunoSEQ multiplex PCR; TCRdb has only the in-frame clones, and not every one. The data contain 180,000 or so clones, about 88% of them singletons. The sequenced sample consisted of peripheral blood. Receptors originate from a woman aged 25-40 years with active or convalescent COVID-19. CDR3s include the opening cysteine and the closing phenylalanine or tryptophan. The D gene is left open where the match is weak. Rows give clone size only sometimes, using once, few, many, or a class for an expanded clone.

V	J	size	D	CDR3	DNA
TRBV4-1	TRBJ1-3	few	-	CASSQDSPGFSGNTIYF	TGCGCCAGCAGCCAAGATAGCCCGGGGTTCTCTGGAAACACCATATATTTT
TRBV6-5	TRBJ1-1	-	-	CASSYNSLNTEAFF	TGTGCCAGCAGTTACAACAGCCTGAACACTGAAGCTTTCTTT
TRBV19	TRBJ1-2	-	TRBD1	CASSDRQGAFRGYTF	TGTGCCAGTAGCGACCGACAGGGGGCTTTTCGGGGCTACACCTTC
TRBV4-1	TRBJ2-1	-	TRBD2	CASSQTSGGYNEQFF	TGCGCCAGCAGTCAAACTAGCGGGGGATACAATGAGCAGTTCTTC
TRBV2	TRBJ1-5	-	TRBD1	CASRRQGPGNQPQHF	TGTGCCAGCAGGAGACAGGGTCCGGGCAATCAGCCCCAGCATTTT
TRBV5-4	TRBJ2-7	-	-	CASSLGAGSYEQYF	TGTGCCAGCAGCTTGGGTGCAGGGTCCTACGAGCAGTACTTC
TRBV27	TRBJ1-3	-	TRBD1	CASSAGRGQGAGNTIYF	TGTGCCAGCAGTGCAGGCCGAGGGCAGGGGGCTGGAAACACCATATATTTT
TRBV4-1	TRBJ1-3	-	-	CASSQVFTAGNTIYF	TGCGCCAGCAGCCAAGTATTCACAGCTGGAAACACCATATATTTT
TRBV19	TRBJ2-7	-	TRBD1	CATQDRGYEQYF	TGTGCCACTCAAGACAGGGGCTACGAGCAGTACTTC
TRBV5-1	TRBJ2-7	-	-	CASSLVGLAPPGVEQYF	TGCGCCAGCAGCTTGGTAGGACTCGCCCCGCCCGGGGTCGAGCAGTACTTC
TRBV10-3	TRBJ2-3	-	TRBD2	CAAREGLRSDTQYF	TGTGCCGCCCGGGAGGGCCTAAGGTCAGATACGCAGTATTTT
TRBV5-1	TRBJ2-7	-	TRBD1	CASSRYAAGTGAYEQYF	TGCGCCAGCAGCCGATACGCCGCCGGGACAGGGGCCTACGAGCAGTACTTC
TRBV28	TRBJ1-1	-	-	CASSGSKNTEAFF	TGTGCCAGCAGCGGGTCTAAAAACACTGAAGCTTTCTTT
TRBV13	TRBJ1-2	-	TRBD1	CASRDRDRGPGGYTF	TGTGCCAGCAGGGACCGGGACAGGGGGCCCGGTGGCTACACCTTC
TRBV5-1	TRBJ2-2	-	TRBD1	CASSLDRGGSSGELFF	TGCGCCAGCAGCTTAGACAGGGGAGGTAGCTCCGGGGAGCTGTTTTTT